This T cell receptor beta chain was captured in a study of beta chain features in type 1 diabetes. Study-wide results and limits: For Type 1 diabetes patients, all four CD4+ subsets carried TCRB CDR3s that were moderately but significantly shorter. PCR might favor shorter templates, but any such skew would affect patients and controls equally.

V gave up 5 bases and J gave up 6 bases; unmatched junction bases: 4. Looked up from germline, CDR1 is SEHNR and CDR2 is FQNEAQ (reference sequence). There are 14 residues in the CDR3. Reverse transcribing all isolated RNA meant expressed TCRB transcripts were sequenced. Clones were sequenced by immunoSEQ multiplex PCR, and TCRdb holds only the in-frame ones, with some missing. The table has roughly 160,000 clones, approximately 8.1% seen once. This clone has a handful of counts. The antigen is unknown. Sequencing was done on a sample of central memory CD4+ T cells from blood. This clonotype was sampled from a woman aged 40 to 50 with type 1 diabetes. The rearrangement uses TRBV7-9 and TRBJ1-3; 10 bases agree with TRBD1. The chain's CDR3 is CASSPGTGANTIYF. CDR3 nucleotide sequence: TGTGCCAGCAGCCCCGGGACAGGGGCAAACACCATATATTTT.